The clone carrying this T cell receptor beta chain was detected ten times or more. V was pared by 2 bases and J by 1 base, with 12 bases between. The CDR3 is 17 amino acids. CDR1 and CDR2 (germline): LGHNT, FRNRAP. This record belongs to a study of human T cells and chemical hapten exposure. Regarding time point: patch test 3, about 24 weeks after DPC sensitization. Treatment meaning: therapeutic diphenylcyclopropenone sensitization with weekly scalp DPC. TCRdb ran MiXCR on the RACE reads and lists one entry per CDR3 protein. The data hold 70,000 or so distinct CDR3 sequences, with over 8.5% observed a single time.

This TCR was sampled from a woman in her fifties or sixties with alopecia areata. Some clones in this sample may be carry-over from other donors' samples. The specimen was whole blood, collected in connection with sensitization to the hapten diphenylcyclopropenone (DPC). This chain links TRBV12-5 with TRBJ2-6; TRBD1 is a possible D gene (6 bases). For the CDR3, the DNA is TGTGCTAGTGGTTTGACCTACAGGGAGTCTGGGGCCAACGTCCTGACTTTC. Amino acids: CASGLTYRESGANVLTF.